The T cell receptor (beta chain) under discussion was sequenced for a study of cytomegalovirus exposure and HLA in healthy donors. Study at large: In an early release, HLA-typed donors contributed tens of millions of unique TCR sequences.

V lost 1 base, J lost 7 bases, and 13 bases lay in between. This CDR3 comprises 14 residues. CDR1 is SEHNR and CDR2 is FQNEAQ in the germline V gene (reference sequence). Use of 60 Vbeta and 13 Jbeta primers characterized the PCR. Source study methods: Unique TCR beta chains numbered roughly 84 million in a later analysis, with roughly 10 million shared. Clones were sequenced by immunoSEQ multiplex PCR, and TCRdb holds only the in-frame ones, with some missing. V and J calls and clone size are given by that table; D and trimming were obtained from the DNA. The sample consists of 150,000 to 200,000 clones, more than 85% of them appearing once. Study-level findings and limits: In an earlier analysis, productive rearrangement rates for most beta V segments clustered near 87% or 30%. TCR beta chains numbering more than 150 were designated cytomegalovirus-associated.

As for this clone: The target antigen is unknown.

This TCR came from a girl under three years old in good health and CMV-seronegative. This chain uses TRBV7-9 with TRBJ1-1; a weak D match, TRBD1 (5 bases). Sequencing input: PBMCs. The CDR3 loop is CASSLDAGYNEAFF. The CDR3 DNA sequence: TGTGCCAGCAGCTTAGACGCAGGGTACAATGAAGCTTTCTTT.